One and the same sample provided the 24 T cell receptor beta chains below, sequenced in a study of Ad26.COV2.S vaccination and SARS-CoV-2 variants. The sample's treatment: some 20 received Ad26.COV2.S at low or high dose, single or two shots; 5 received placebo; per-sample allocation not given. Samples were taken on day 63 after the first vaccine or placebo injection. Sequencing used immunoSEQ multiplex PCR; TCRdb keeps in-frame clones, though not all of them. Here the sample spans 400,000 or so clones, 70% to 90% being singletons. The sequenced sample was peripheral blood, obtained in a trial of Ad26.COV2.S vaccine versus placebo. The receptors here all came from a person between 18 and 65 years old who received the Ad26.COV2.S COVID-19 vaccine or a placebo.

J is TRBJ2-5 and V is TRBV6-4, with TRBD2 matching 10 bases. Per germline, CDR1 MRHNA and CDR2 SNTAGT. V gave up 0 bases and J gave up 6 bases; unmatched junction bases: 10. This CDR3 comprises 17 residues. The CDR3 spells CASSDSITERGGQTQYF. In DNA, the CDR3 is TGTGCCAGCAGTGACTCGATTACGGAGCGGGGGGGGCAGACCCAGTACTTC.

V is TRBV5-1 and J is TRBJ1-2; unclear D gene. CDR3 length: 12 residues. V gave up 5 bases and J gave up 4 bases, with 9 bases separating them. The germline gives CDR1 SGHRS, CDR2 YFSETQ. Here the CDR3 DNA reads TGCGCCAGCAGTGACACTACCTATGGCTACACCTTC. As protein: CASSDTTYGYTF.

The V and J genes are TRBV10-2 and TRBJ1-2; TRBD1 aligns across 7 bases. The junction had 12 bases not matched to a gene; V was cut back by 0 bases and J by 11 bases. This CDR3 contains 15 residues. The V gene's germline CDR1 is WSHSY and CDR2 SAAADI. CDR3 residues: CASSESTMAGQTYTF. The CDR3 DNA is TGCGCCAGCAGTGAGTCGACGATGGCGGGACAGACATACACCTTC.

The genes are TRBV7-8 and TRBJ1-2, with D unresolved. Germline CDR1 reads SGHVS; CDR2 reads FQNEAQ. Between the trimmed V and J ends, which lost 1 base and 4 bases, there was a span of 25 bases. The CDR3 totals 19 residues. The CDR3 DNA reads TGTGCCAGCAGCTTAGTTTCACCCTCCCTCGAGGGAAGCCCCTATGGCTACACCTTC. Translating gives CASSLVSPSLEGSPYGYTF.

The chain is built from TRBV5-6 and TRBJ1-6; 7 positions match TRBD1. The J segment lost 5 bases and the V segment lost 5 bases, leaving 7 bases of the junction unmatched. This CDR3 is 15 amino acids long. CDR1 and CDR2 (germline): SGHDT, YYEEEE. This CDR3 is CASSSRDSHNSPLHF. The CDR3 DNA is TGTGCCAGCAGTTCCCGGGACAGCCATAATTCACCCCTCCACTTT.

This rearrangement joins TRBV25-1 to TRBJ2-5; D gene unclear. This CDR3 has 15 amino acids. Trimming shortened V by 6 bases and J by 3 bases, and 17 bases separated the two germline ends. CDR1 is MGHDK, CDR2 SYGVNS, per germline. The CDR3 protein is CASSQEQVAEETQYF. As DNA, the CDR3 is TGTGCCAGCAGCCAAGAGCAGGTAGCCGAAGAGACCCAGTACTTC.

DNA for the CDR3: TGTGCCACCCGGCAAGGCCCGAACACCGGGGAGCTGTTTTTT. It encodes CATRQGPNTGELFF. The chain carries TRBV24-1 and TRBJ2-2, with D hard to call. This CDR3 is 14 amino acids long. Trimming cost V 9 bases and J 0 bases, with 10 bases left between them. Germline CDR1 and CDR2: KGHDR and SFDVKD.

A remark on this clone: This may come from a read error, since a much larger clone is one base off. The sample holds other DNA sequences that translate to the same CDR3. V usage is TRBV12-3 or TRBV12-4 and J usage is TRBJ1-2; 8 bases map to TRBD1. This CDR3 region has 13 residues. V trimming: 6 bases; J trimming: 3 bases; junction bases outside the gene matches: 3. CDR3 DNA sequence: TGTGCCAGCAGCCCGACAGGGGACTATGGCTACACCTTC. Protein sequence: CASSPTGDYGYTF.

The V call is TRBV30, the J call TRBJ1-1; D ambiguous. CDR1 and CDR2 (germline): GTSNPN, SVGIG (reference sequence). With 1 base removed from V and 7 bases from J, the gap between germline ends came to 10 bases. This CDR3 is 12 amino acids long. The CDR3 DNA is TGTGCCTGGAGTGGTGCGGGGTTTGAAGCTTTCTTT. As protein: CAWSGAGFEAFF.

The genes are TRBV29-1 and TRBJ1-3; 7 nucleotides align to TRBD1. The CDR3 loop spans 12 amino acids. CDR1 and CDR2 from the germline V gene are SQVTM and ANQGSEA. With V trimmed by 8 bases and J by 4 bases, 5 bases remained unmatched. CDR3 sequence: CSFSGGGNTIYF. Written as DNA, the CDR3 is TGCAGCTTCTCAGGGGGGGGAAACACCATATATTTT. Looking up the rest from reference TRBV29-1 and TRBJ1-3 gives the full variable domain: SAVISQKPSRDICQRGTSLTIQCQVDSQVTMMFWYRQQPGQSLTLIATANQGSEATYESGFVIDKFPISRPNLTFSTLTVSNMSPEDSSIYLCSFSGGGNTIYFGEGSWLTVV.

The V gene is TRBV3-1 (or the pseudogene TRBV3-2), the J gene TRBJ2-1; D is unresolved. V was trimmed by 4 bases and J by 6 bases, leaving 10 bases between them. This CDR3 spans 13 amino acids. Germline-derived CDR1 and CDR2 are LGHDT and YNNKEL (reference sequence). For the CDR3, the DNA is TGTGCCAGCAGCCTCAGGCCCGGCAATGAGCAGTTCTTC. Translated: CASSLRPGNEQFF.

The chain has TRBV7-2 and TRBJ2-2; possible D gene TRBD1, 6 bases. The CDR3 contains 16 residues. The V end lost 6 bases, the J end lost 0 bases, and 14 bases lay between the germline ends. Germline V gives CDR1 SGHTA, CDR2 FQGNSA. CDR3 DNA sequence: TGTGCCAGCAGTTTCGTATACAGGGCGAACACCGGGGAGCTGTTTTTT. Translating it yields CASSFVYRANTGELFF.

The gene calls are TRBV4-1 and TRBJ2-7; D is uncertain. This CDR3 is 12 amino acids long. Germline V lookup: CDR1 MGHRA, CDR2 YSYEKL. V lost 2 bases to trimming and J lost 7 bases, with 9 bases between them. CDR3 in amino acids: CASSQTVGEQYF. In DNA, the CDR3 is TGCGCCAGCAGCCAAACAGTGGGGGAGCAGTACTTC.

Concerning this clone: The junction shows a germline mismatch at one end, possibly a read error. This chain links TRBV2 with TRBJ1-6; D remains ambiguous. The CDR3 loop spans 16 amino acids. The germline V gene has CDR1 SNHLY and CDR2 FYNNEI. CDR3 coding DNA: TGTGCCAGCAGCGAAGAGCTAGCATGGGATAATTCACCCCTCCACTTT. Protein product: CASSEELAWDNSPLHF.

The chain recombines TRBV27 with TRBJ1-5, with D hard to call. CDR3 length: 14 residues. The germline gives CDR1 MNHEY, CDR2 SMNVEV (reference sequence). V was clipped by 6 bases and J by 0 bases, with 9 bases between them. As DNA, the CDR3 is TGTGCCAGCAGATCTTGGGATAGCAATCAGCCCCAGCATTTT. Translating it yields CASRSWDSNQPQHF.

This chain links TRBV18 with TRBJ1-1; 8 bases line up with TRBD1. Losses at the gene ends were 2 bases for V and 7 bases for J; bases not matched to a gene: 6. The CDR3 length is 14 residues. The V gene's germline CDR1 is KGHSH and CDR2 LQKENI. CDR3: CASSPIPGGVEAFF. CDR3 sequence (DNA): TGTGCCAGCTCACCAATACCAGGGGGCGTTGAAGCTTTCTTT.

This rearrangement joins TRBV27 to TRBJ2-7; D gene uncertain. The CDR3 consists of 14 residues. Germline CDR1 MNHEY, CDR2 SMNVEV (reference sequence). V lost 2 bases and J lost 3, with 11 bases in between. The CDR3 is CASSLRSWGYEQYF. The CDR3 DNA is TGTGCCAGCAGTTTACGATCGTGGGGCTACGAGCAGTACTTC.

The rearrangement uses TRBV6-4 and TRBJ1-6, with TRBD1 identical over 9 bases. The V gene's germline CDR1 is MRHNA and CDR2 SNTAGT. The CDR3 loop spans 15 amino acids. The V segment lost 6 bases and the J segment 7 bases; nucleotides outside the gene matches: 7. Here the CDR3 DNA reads TGTGCCAGCAGCGAAAGACAGGGGGGGAATTCACCCCTCCACTTT. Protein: CASSERQGGNSPLHF.

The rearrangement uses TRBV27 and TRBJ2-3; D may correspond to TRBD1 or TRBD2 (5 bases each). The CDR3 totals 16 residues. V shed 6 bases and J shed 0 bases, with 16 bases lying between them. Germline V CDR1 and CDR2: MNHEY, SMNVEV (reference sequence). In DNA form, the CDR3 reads TGTGCCAGCAGCCCATCCGGGACCTATAGCACAGATACGCAGTATTTT. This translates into CASSPSGTYSTDTQYF.

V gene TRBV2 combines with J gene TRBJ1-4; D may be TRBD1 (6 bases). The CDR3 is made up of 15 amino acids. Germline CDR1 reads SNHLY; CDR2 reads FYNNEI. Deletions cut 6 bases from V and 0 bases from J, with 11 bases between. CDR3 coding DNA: TGTGCCAGCAGACAGGGATTAGCAACTAATGAAAAACTGTTTTTT. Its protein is CASRQGLATNEKLFF.

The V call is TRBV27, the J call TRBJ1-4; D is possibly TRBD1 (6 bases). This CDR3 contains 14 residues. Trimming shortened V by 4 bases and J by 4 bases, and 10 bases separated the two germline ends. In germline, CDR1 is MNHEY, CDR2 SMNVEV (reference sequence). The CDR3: CASSSQGSNEKLFF. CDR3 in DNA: TGTGCCAGCAGTTCGCAGGGGAGTAATGAAAAACTGTTTTTT.

CDR3 region: CSVRGQNEKLFF. Written as DNA, the CDR3 is TGCAGCGTTCGGGGGCAAAATGAAAAACTGTTTTTT. This chain uses TRBV29-1 with TRBJ1-4; perhaps TRBD1 as D (6 bases). Deletions cut 5 bases from V and 5 bases from J, with 9 bases between. The CDR3 runs 12 residues. Germline V gives CDR1 SQVTM, CDR2 ANQGSEA.

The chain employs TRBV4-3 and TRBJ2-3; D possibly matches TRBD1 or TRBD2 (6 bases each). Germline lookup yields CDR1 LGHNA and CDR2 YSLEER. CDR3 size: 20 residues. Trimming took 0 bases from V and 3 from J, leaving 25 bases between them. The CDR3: CASSQDRAAHSGAITDTQYF. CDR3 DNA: TGCGCCAGCAGCCAAGATAGAGCGGCGCATTCGGGGGCAATAACAGATACGCAGTATTTT.

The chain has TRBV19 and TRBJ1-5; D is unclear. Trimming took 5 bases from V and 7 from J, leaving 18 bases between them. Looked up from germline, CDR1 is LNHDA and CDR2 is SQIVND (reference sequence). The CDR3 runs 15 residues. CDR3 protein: CASSRTRGLGQPQHF. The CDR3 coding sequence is TGTGCCAGTAGTCGAACCCGAGGTCTCGGCCAGCCCCAGCATTTT.